The source of this TCR beta chain is a study of cytomegalovirus exposure and HLA in healthy donors. The CDR3 runs to 13 residues. After removal of 7 bases from V and 4 bases from J, the junction contained 9 bases not matched to a gene. In germline, CDR1 is SQVTM, CDR2 ANQGSEA. Overall study results and limits: According to reports, the classifier identified cytomegalovirus status with high specificity and sensitivity. A later analysis revealed that TCR association rates differed between HLA loci, peaking at DRB1 and bottoming out at HLA-C. Specificity of a few CMV-associated chains for CMV antigens was verified in vitro. It was taken for granted in presence/absence analyses that sequencing depth across donors was roughly uniform.

The study ran its PCR with 60 Vbeta and 13 Jbeta primers. Clones were read by immunoSEQ multiplex PCR, and TCRdb kept only the in-frame ones, dropping some. The sample holds about 130,000 clones. Comments on this clone: The antigen remains unidentified.

The TCR originated in a man aged 30 to 45 in good health and CMV-seronegative. The rearrangement uses TRBV29-1 and TRBJ1-1, with 7 bases matching TRBD1. Sequenced input: PBMCs. The CDR3 reads CSAGRQGGTEAFF. DNA of the CDR3: TGCAGCGCCGGTCGACAGGGAGGCACTGAAGCTTTCTTT.